Listed here are 32 T cell receptor beta chains from one sample, sequenced in a study of blood T cell repertoires in COVID-19. Clones were read by immunoSEQ multiplex PCR, and TCRdb kept only the in-frame ones, dropping some. The sample consists of about 16,000 clones, about 81% of them appearing once. The sequencing input was peripheral blood. These receptors originate from a man in his 60s with acute or convalescent COVID-19.

The rearrangement uses TRBV29-1 and TRBJ1-2, with TRBD1 matching over 8 bases. V shed 5 bases and J 7 bases; nucleotides not matched to a gene: 9. The CDR3 has 13 residues. Germline loops: CDR1 SQVTM, CDR2 ANQGSEA. This chain's CDR3 is CSVRDRDRFGYTF. The CDR3 DNA reads TGCAGCGTTCGCGACAGGGACAGGTTTGGCTACACCTTC.

Concerning this clone: At one end the junction does not follow the germline gene, possibly because of a read error. The chain recombines TRBV6-5 with TRBJ1-6; TRBD1 is a possible D gene (6 bases). This CDR3 is 15 amino acids long. Germline V lookup: CDR1 MNHEY, CDR2 SVGAGI. CDR3 in amino acids: CASRWDLTGNLPLHF. The DNA of the CDR3 is TGTGCCAGCAGGTGGGATTTAACAGGGAATTTACCCCTCCACTTT.

This clone appeared once. This chain uses TRBV19 with TRBJ1-2, with TRBD1 as a possible D gene (6 bases). The CDR3 covers 14 residues. Germline loops: CDR1 LNHDA, CDR2 SQIVND (reference sequence). The V end was cut by 3 bases, the J end by 8 bases, with 16 bases between. CDR3 DNA sequence: TGTGCCAGTAGTATCAGTAGGGACAAAAACGGCTACACCTTC. Its translation is CASSISRDKNGYTF. The variable domain in full, with the rest retrieved from reference TRBV19 and TRBJ1-2, is DGGITQSPKYLFRKEGQNVTLSCEQNLNHDAMYWYRQDPGQGLRLIYYSQIVNDFQKGDIAEGYSVSREKKESFPLTVTSAQKNPTAFYLCASSISRDKNGYTFGSGTRLTVV.

DNA for the CDR3: TGTGCCAGCAGCTTGCGAACAGGTGGGGATCAGCCCCAGCATTTT. It specifies CASSLRTGGDQPQHF. This chain links TRBV5-5 with TRBJ1-5; perhaps TRBD1 as D (5 bases). Germline lookup yields CDR1 SGHKS and CDR2 YYEKEE (reference sequence). The V end was cut by 1 base, the J end by 5 bases, with 13 bases between. The CDR3 loop spans 15 amino acids.

The chain joins TRBV5-5 to TRBJ2-7; 10 nucleotides align to TRBD1. CDR1 and CDR2 (germline): SGHKS, YYEKEE (reference sequence). The V and J ends lost 4 bases and 5 bases, in that order; junction bases with no gene match: 15. CDR3 length equals 17 residues. CDR3 DNA: TGTGCCAGCAGCCAACAATACACCGGGACAGGGGCTGACGAGCAGTACTTC. This codes for CASSQQYTGTGADEQYF.

The genes are TRBV5-1 and TRBJ1-1, with 11 nucleotides matching TRBD1. This CDR3 contains 17 residues. Per the germline V gene, CDR1 is SGHRS and CDR2 is YFSETQ. J lost 5 bases, V lost 4 bases, and 13 bases had no gene match. This CDR3 reads CASSPGQGVSGKTEAFF. In DNA form, the CDR3 reads TGCGCCAGCAGCCCGGGACAGGGGGTGAGCGGTAAGACTGAAGCTTTCTTT.

The chain joins TRBV5-5 to TRBJ2-7; 9 bases are shared with TRBD1. CDR1 is SGHKS and CDR2 is YYEKEE in the germline V gene (reference sequence). CDR3 size: 14 residues. V was clipped by 4 bases and J by 4 bases; unmatched bases: 6. The CDR3 DNA sequence: TGTGCCAGCAGCCAGGGACAGGGTGATTACGAGCAGTACTTC. It yields the protein CASSQGQGDYEQYF. The variable domain in full, completed from reference TRBV5-5 and TRBJ2-7, reads DAGVTQSPTHLIKTRGQQVTLRCSPISGHKSVSWYQQVLGQGPQFIFQYYEKEERGRGNFPDRFSARQFPNYSSELNVNALLLGDSALYLCASSQGQGDYEQYFGPGTRLTVT.

This clone occurred a few times. The J gene is TRBJ1-5, the V gene TRBV4-2, with no clear D. Deletions cut 4 bases from V and 4 bases from J, with 8 bases between. This CDR3 comprises 13 residues. CDR1 and CDR2 from the germline V gene are LGHNA and YNFKEQ. This chain's CDR3 is CASSPGWNQPQHF. The CDR3 DNA is TGTGCCAGCAGCCCGGGTTGGAATCAGCCCCAGCATTTT.

V and J are TRBV15 and TRBJ2-3; TRBD2 matches at 11 bases. Germline V CDR1 and CDR2: LNHNV, YYDKDF (reference sequence). Losses at the gene ends were 0 bases for V and 7 bases for J; bases not matched to a gene: 9. The CDR3 runs 17 residues. The CDR3 region is CATSRDEASGGYNTQYF. The CDR3 DNA sequence: TGTGCCACCAGCAGAGACGAGGCTAGCGGGGGGTATAATACGCAGTATTTT.

This rearrangement joins TRBV6-5 to TRBJ1-2; TRBD1 aligns across 7 bases. The V and J ends lost 5 bases and 4 bases, in that order; junction bases with no gene match: 4. Germline-derived CDR1 and CDR2 are MNHEY and SVGAGI. This CDR3 is 13 amino acids long. The CDR3 bases are TGTGCCAGCAGTATCCGGACAGGCTATGGCTACACCTTC. Encoded protein: CASSIRTGYGYTF.

The CDR3 coding sequence is TGTGCCAGCAGCTCAGCGCCCGGGACAGGGAAAACCGGGGAGCTGTTTTTT. Its protein product is CASSSAPGTGKTGELFF. The J gene is TRBJ2-2, the V gene TRBV2; 9 bases line up with TRBD1. Germline V CDR1 and CDR2: SNHLY, FYNNEI. This CDR3 is 17 amino acids long. Germline trimming cut 6 bases from V and 5 bases from J; bases unmatched to any gene: 13.

This clone was observed a handful of times. This chain joins TRBV7-9 and TRBJ1-1, with D unclear. In germline, CDR1 is SEHNR, CDR2 FQNEAQ (reference sequence). Trimming took 4 bases from V and 1 from J, leaving 10 bases between them. CDR3 length: 14 residues. CDR3 sequence: CASSSETENTEAFF. The CDR3 DNA is TGTGCCAGCAGCTCGGAGACGGAGAACACTGAAGCTTTCTTT. The variable domain in full, with the rest retrieved from reference TRBV7-9 and TRBJ1-1, is DTGVSQNPRHKITKRGQNVTFRCDPISEHNRLYWYRQTLGQGPEFLTYFQNEAQLEKSRLLSDRFSAERPKGSFSTLEIQRTEQGDSAMYLCASSSETENTEAFFGQGTRLTVV.

This rearrangement joins TRBV9 to TRBJ1-2; D may be TRBD1 (6 bases). V lost 0 bases and J 2 bases, leaving 11 bases between the germline ends. CDR3 length equals 15 residues. The germline gives CDR1 SGDLS, CDR2 YYNGEE. The CDR3 DNA is TGTGCCAGCAGCGTAGGTTTACAGGGCAACTATGGCTACACCTTC. Translation gives CASSVGLQGNYGYTF.

This chain links TRBV5-1 with TRBJ2-7; possible D gene TRBD1, 5 bases. From germline, CDR1 is SGHRS and CDR2 YFSETQ. Trimming left V 1 base short and J 6 bases short, with 14 bases between. The length of the CDR3 is 14 residues. CDR3 sequence: CASSLSQGVGEQYF. The CDR3 DNA is TGCGCCAGCAGCTTGTCACAAGGGGTAGGCGAGCAGTACTTC.

V gene TRBV10-3 combines with J gene TRBJ2-3; no reliable D call. Per germline, CDR1 ENHRY and CDR2 SYGVKD. Between the trimmed V and J ends, which lost 6 bases and 4 bases, there was a span of 8 bases. This CDR3 comprises 12 residues. CDR3: CAISRSADTQYF. CDR3 sequence (DNA): TGTGCCATCAGCCGGTCGGCAGATACGCAGTATTTT.

The rearrangement uses TRBV2 and TRBJ1-2; D gene uncertain. There are 11 residues in the CDR3. Germline values: CDR1 SNHLY, CDR2 FYNNEI. V lost 3 bases and J 3 bases, leaving 2 bases between the germline ends. The CDR3 nucleotides read TGTGCCAGCAGTGACTACTATGGCTACACCTTC. This encodes CASSDYYGYTF.

The rearrangement joins TRBV7-2 to TRBJ2-7; D unclear. Deletions cut 5 bases from V and 9 bases from J, with 14 bases between. The germline V gene encodes CDR1 SGHTA and CDR2 FQGNSA. The CDR3 is made up of 12 amino acids. The chain's CDR3 is CASSPMKRGQYF. The DNA for the CDR3 is TGTGCCAGCAGCCCCATGAAACGAGGGCAGTACTTC.

The rearrangement uses TRBV29-1 and TRBJ1-2, with TRBD1 matching over 9 bases. J lost 6 bases, V lost 6 bases, and 5 bases had no gene match. The CDR3 spans 12 residues. CDR1 is SQVTM and CDR2 is ANQGSEA in the germline V gene. The CDR3 sequence: CSVTGQGHGYTF. CDR3 bases: TGCAGCGTGACCGGACAGGGGCATGGCTACACCTTC.

V is TRBV25-1 and J is TRBJ1-5, with TRBD1 matching 8 bases. Germline lookup yields CDR1 MGHDK and CDR2 SYGVNS. V was clipped by 6 bases and J by 6 bases; unmatched bases: 7. The CDR3 is 14 amino acids. DNA for the CDR3: TGTGCCAGCAGCGCAGGGGGCGGGGGTCAGCCCCAGCATTTT. Translating gives CASSAGGGGQPQHF.

The chain couples TRBV10-3 to TRBJ2-5, with 9 bases that match TRBD1. V was clipped by 4 bases and J by 2 bases; unmatched bases: 5. Germline V CDR1 and CDR2: ENHRY, SYGVKD. CDR3 length: 15 residues. Here the CDR3 DNA reads TGTGCCATCAGTGCACAGGACAGGGGTCAAGAGACCCAGTACTTC. Translated, it gives CAISAQDRGQETQYF.

The chain has TRBV7-3 and TRBJ2-1; D perhaps matches TRBD2 (6 bases). This CDR3 region has 14 residues. Trimming took 5 bases from V and 5 from J, leaving 13 bases between them. Germline assignment: CDR1 SGHTA and CDR2 FQGTGA. CDR3 DNA: TGTGCCAGCAGCCCCAGCGGGCTAAACAATGAGCAGTTCTTC. This codes for CASSPSGLNNEQFF.

This clone was observed a single time. The genes are TRBV19 and TRBJ1-1; D is possibly TRBD1 (5 bases). This CDR3 has 14 amino acids. The V gene's germline CDR1 is LNHDA and CDR2 SQIVND (reference sequence). Trimming removed 5 bases from V and 5 bases from J, with 15 bases in between. The CDR3 spells CASSRRDKGTEAFF. The CDR3 region has the DNA TGTGCCAGTAGTCGGCGGGATAAGGGGACTGAAGCTTTCTTT.

This chain connects TRBV5-6 to TRBJ2-7; 11 positions agree with TRBD2. CDR3 length: 15 residues. CDR1 is SGHDT, CDR2 YYEEEE, per germline. V shed 6 bases, J shed 1 base, and the junction held 6 bases outside the gene matches. In DNA form, the CDR3 reads TGTGCCAGCATCACGGGACTAGCGGTTTCCTACGAGCAGTACTTC. Protein: CASITGLAVSYEQYF.

The chain employs TRBV7-8 and TRBJ2-5; a possible D gene is TRBD1 (5 bases). CDR1 SGHVS and CDR2 FQNEAQ come from the germline V gene. This CDR3 region has 14 residues. V was pared by 1 base and J by 5 bases, with 11 bases between. CDR3 region: CASSLGQLGETQYF. CDR3 in DNA: TGTGCCAGCAGCTTAGGACAGCTGGGGGAGACCCAGTACTTC.

The chain employs TRBV10-3 and TRBJ2-2; D remains unclear. Germline loops: CDR1 ENHRY, CDR2 SYGVKD. The CDR3 spans 15 residues. Between the trimmed V and J ends, which lost 4 bases and 0 bases, there was a span of 9 bases. The CDR3 region is CAISVTDSNTGELFF. The CDR3 DNA reads as TGTGCCATCAGTGTCACAGATTCGAACACCGGGGAGCTGTTTTTT.

CDR3 region: CACSQGMGDTQYF. CDR3 DNA: TGTGCCTGCTCACAGGGGATGGGAGATACGCAGTATTTT. The chain employs TRBV30 and TRBJ2-3, with 7 positions matching TRBD1. Germline V gives CDR1 GTSNPN, CDR2 SVGIG (reference sequence). This CDR3 is 13 amino acids long. Unmatched junction bases numbered 8, after V lost 6 bases and J lost 5 bases.

The CDR3 bases are TGTGCCAGCGGCCACTCAGGCAGGGCCTACGAGCAGTACTTC. This codes for CASGHSGRAYEQYF. The chain uses TRBV6-5 and TRBJ2-7; D is possibly TRBD1 (5 bases). The CDR3 consists of 14 residues. Germline CDR1 is MNHEY and CDR2 is SVGAGI. V lost 8 bases and J 2 bases, leaving 16 bases between the germline ends.

The V call is TRBV28, the J call TRBJ1-2; the D is unclear. This CDR3 region has 12 residues. The ends were cut back, 6 bases at V and 2 bases at J, with 7 bases in the middle. Germline CDR1 is MDHEN and CDR2 is SYDVKM. Here the CDR3 DNA reads TGTGCCAGCAGCCTTCTCAACTATGGCTACACCTTC. Protein: CASSLLNYGYTF.

This rearrangement joins TRBV5-1 to TRBJ1-4; a possible D gene is TRBD1 (6 bases). CDR3 length: 14 residues. Germline assignment: CDR1 SGHRS and CDR2 YFSETQ. Trimming took off 4 bases at V and 0 bases at J, with 7 bases between the two ends. CDR3 nucleotides: TGCGCCAGCAGCCGGGACACAACTAATGAAAAACTGTTTTTT. It encodes CASSRDTTNEKLFF. Full variable domain (missing parts from reference TRBV5-1 and TRBJ1-4): KAGVTQTPRYLIKTRGQQVTLSCSPISGHRSVSWYQQTPGQGLQFLFEYFSETQRNKGNFPGRFSGRQFSNSRSEMNVSTLELGDSALYLCASSRDTTNEKLFFGSGTQLSVL.

This chain links TRBV5-1 with TRBJ1-6; TRBD1 aligns across 11 bases. After removal of 4 bases from V and 9 bases from J, the junction contained 3 bases not matched to a gene. The length of the CDR3 is 14 residues. In germline, CDR1 is SGHRS, CDR2 YFSETQ. The CDR3, as DNA: TGCGCCAGCAGCGGACAGGGGGCGGGTTCACCCCTCCACTTT. As protein: CASSGQGAGSPLHF.

Only one count was recorded for this clone. This chain links TRBV29-1 with TRBJ2-5, with TRBD2 identical over 15 bases. The germline gives CDR1 SQVTM, CDR2 ANQGSEA. V was clipped by 6 bases and J by 7 bases; unmatched bases: 6. The CDR3 covers 14 residues. The CDR3 DNA reads as TGCAGCGTGATAGGACTAGCGGGAGGGGGGACCCAGTACTTC. As protein: CSVIGLAGGGTQYF.

V is TRBV19 and J is TRBJ1-5; maybe TRBD1 (5 bases). Trimming shortened V by 6 bases and J by 5 bases, and 11 bases separated the two germline ends. CDR3 size: 13 residues. Germline assignment: CDR1 LNHDA and CDR2 SQIVND (reference sequence). CDR3 amino acids: CASSRTRDQPQHF. The CDR3 DNA follows: TGTGCCAGTAGCCGGACACGAGATCAGCCCCAGCATTTT. The entire variable domain, with the rest obtained from reference TRBV19 and TRBJ1-5, is as follows: DGGITQSPKYLFRKEGQNVTLSCEQNLNHDAMYWYRQDPGQGLRLIYYSQIVNDFQKGDIAEGYSVSREKKESFPLTVTSAQKNPTAFYLCASSRTRDQPQHFGDGTRLSIL.